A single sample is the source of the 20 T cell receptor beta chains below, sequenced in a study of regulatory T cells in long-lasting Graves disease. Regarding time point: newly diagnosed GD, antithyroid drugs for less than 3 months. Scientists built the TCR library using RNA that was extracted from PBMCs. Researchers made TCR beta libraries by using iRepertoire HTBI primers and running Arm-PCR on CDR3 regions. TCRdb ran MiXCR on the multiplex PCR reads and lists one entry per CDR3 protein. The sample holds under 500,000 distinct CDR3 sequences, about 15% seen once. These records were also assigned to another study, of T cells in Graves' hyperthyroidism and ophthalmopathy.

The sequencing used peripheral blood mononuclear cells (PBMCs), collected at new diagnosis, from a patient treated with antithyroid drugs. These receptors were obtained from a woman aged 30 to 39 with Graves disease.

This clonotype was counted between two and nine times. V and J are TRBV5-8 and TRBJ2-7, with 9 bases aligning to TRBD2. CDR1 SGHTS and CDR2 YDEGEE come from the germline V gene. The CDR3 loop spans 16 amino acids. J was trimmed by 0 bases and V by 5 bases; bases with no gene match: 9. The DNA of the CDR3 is TGTGCCAGCAGACATCTGACTAGCGGCAACTCCTACGAGCAGTACTTC. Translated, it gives CASRHLTSGNSYEQYF.

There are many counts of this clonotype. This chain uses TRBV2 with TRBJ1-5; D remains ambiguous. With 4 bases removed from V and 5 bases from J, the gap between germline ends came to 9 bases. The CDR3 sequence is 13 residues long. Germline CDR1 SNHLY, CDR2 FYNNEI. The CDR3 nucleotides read TGTGCCAGCAGTGTCGCAGGTTATCAGCCCCAGCATTTT. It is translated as CASSVAGYQPQHF.

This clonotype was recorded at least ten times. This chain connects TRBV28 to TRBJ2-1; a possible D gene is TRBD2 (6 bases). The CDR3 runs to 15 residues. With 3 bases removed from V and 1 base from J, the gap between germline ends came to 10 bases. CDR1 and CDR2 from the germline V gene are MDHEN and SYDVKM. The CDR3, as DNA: TGTGCCAGCAGTTTTTTAGCGGAATCCTACAATGAGCAGTTCTTC. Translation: CASSFLAESYNEQFF.

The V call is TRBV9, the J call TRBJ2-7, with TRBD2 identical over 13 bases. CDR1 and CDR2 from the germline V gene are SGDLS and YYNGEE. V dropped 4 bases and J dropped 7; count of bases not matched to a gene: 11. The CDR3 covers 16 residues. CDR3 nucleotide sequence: TGTGCCAGCAGCCCACTTAGGACTAGCGGGAGATCTGAGCAGTACTTC. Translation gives CASSPLRTSGRSEQYF.

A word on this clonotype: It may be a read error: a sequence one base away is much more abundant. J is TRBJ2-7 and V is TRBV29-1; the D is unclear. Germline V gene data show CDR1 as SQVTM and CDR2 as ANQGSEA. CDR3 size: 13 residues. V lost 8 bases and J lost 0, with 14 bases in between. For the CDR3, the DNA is TGCAGCACTTCAGACCAGAGCTCCTACGAGCAGTACTTC. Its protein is CSTSDQSSYEQYF.

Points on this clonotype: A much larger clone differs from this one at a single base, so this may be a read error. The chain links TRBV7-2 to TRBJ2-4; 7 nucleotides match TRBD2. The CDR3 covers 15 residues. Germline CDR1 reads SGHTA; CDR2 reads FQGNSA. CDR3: CASNLGGGAKNIQYF. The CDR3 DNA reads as TGTGCCAGCAACTTAGGCGGGGGAGCCAAAAACATTCAGTACTTC.

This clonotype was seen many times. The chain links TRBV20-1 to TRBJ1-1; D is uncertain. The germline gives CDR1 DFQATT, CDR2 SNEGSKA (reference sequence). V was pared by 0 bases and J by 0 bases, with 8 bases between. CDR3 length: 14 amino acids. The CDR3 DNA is TGCAGTGCTAGAGATGTCCAGGTGAACACTGAAGCTTTCTTT. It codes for CSARDVQVNTEAFF.

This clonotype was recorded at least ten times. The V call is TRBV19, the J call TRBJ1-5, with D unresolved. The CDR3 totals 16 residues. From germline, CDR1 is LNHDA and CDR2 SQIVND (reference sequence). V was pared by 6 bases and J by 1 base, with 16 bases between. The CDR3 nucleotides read TGTGCCAGTAGGCAAAACCACCAGGTCAGCAATCAGCCCCAGCATTTT. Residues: CASRQNHQVSNQPQHF.

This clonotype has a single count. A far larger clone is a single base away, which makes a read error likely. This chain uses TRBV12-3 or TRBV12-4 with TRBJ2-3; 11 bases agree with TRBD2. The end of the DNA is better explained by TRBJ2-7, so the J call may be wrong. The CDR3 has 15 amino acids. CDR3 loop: CASSPGTSGDGEQYF. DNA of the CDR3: TGTGCCAGCAGCCCAGGGACTAGCGGAGACGGTGAGCAGTACTTC.

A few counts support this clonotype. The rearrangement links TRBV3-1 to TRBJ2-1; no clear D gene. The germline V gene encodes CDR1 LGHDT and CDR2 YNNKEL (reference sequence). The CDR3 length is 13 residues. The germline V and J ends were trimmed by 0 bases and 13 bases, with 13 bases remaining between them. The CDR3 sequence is CASSQDRHSPQFF. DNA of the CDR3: TGTGCCAGCAGCCAAGACAGGCACTCCCCCCAGTTCTTC.

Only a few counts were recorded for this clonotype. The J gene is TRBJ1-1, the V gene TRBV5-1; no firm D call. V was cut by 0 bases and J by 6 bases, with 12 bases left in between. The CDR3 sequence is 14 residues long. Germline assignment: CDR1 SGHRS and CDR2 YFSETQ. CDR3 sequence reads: CASSLGSKEAEAFF. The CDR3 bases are TGCGCCAGCAGCTTGGGATCTAAGGAAGCTGAAGCTTTCTTT.

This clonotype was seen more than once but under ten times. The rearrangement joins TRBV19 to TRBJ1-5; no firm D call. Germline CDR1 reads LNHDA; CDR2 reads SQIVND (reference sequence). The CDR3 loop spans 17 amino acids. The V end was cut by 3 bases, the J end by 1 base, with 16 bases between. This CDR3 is CASSISKGFISNQPQHF. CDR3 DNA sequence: TGTGCCAGTAGTATTTCGAAGGGCTTTATCAGCAATCAGCCCCAGCATTTT.

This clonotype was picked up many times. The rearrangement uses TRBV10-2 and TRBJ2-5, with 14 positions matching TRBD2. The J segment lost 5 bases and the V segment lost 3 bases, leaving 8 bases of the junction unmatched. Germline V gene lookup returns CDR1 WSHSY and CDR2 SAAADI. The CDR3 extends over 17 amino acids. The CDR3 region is CASSDSRGLAGVETQYF. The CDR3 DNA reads TGCGCCAGCAGTGACTCAAGGGGACTAGCGGGAGTGGAGACCCAGTACTTC.

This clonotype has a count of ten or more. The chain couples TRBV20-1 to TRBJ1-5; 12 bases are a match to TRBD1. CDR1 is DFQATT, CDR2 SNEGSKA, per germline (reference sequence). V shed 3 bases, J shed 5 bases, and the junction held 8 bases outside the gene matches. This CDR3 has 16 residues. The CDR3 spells CSAREGDRGHDQPQHF. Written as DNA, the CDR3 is TGCAGTGCTAGGGAAGGGGACAGGGGGCATGATCAGCCCCAGCATTTT.

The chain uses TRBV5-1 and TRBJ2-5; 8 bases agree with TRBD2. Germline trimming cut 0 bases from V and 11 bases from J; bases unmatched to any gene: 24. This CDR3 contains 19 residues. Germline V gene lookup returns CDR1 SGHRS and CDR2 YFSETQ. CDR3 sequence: CASSLEGGVAGWQYNEQYF. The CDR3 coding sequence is TGCGCCAGCAGCTTGGAGGGAGGGGTAGCGGGATGGCAGTACAATGAGCAGTACTTC.

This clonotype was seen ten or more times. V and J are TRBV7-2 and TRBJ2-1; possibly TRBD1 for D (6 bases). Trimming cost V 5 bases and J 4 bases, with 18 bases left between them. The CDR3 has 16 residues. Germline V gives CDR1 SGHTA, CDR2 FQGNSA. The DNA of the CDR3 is TGTGCCAGCAGCGACCAGACTCGGACAGCTTACAATGAGCAGTTCTTC. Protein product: CASSDQTRTAYNEQFF. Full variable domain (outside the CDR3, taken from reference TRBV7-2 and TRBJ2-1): GAGVSQSPSNKVTEKGKDVELRCDPISGHTALYWYRQSLGQGLEFLIYFQGNSAPDKSGLPSDRFSAERTGGSVSTLTIQRTQQEDSAVYLCASSDQTRTAYNEQFFGPGTRLTVL.

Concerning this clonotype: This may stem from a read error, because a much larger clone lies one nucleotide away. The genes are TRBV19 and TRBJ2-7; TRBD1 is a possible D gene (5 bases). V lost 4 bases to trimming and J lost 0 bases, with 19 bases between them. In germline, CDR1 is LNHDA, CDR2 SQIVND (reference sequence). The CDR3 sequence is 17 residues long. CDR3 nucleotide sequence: TGTGCCAGTAGTAGGCTCAGGGTCGCGTCTAACTCCTACGAGCAGTACTTC. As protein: CASSRLRVASNSYEQYF.

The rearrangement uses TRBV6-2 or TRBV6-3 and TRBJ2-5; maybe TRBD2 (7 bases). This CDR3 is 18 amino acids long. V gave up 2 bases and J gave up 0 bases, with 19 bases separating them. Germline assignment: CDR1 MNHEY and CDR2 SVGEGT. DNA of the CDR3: TGTGCCAGCAGTTACACGGCGCAGGGGACTAATAACCAAGAGACCCAGTACTTC. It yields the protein CASSYTAQGTNNQETQYF.

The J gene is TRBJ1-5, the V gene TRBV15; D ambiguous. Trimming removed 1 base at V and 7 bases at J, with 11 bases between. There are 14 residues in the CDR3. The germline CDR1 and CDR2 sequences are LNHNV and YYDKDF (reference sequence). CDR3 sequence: CATSRVRGRQPQHF. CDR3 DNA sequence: TGTGCCACCAGCAGAGTCCGGGGTCGGCAGCCCCAGCATTTT.

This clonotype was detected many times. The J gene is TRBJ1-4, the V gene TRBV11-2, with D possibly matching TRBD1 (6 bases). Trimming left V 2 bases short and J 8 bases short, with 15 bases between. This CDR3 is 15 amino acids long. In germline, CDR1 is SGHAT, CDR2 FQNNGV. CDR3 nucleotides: TGTGCCAGCAGCTTACGGAGGGGGACAAAAGAAAAACTGTTTTTT. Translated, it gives CASSLRRGTKEKLFF.